A selection of T cell receptor beta chains follows, all from one sample in a study of T cells in Graves' hyperthyroidism and ophthalmopathy. TCRdb ran MiXCR on the multiplex PCR reads and lists one entry per CDR3 protein. The profile covers about 400,000 distinct CDR3 sequences, with more than 12% appearing a single time and under 30% taken by the ten largest. Material for sequencing was blood. These receptor sequences come from a man aged 45-60 years with Graves' ophthalmopathy. The CDR3 runs from the conserved cysteine through the conserved F or W. The order of the fields is clone size, J gene, D gene, V gene, CDR3 protein, CDR3 DNA. D genes are given only for firm matches. The size field is filled for only some rows; it gives once, few, many or a size class.

size: NA; J: TRBJ2-1; D: TRBD2; V: TRBV6-1; CDR3: CASSMMTSGGVNEQFF; DNA: TGTGCCAGCAGCATGATGACTAGCGGGGGAGTTAATGAGCAGTTCTTC
size: many; J: TRBJ2-3; D: TRBD2; V: TRBV28; CDR3: CASSSGLAGLNYRDTQYF; DNA: TGTGCCAGCAGCTCGGGACTAGCGGGACTCAACTACCGGGATACGCAGTATTTT
size: few; J: TRBJ2-5; D: TRBD2; V: TRBV4-1; CDR3: CASSQEVLAGGPETQYF; DNA: TGCGCCAGCAGCCAAGAAGTCCTAGCGGGAGGGCCAGAGACCCAGTACTTC
size: many; J: TRBJ2-1; D: NA; V: TRBV30; CDR3: CAWSVARANEQFF; DNA: TGTGCCTGGAGTGTTGCCAGGGCCAATGAGCAGTTCTTC
size: NA; J: TRBJ2-5; D: TRBD2; V: TRBV18; CDR3: CASSPPLAGVIRETQYF; DNA: TGTGCCAGCTCACCACCACTAGCGGGAGTCATCAGGGAAACCCAGTACTTC
size: many; J: TRBJ2-7; D: TRBD2; V: TRBV2; CDR3: CASIWEGGNEQYF; DNA: TGTGCCAGCATCTGGGAGGGCGGGAACGAGCAGTACTTC
size: NA; J: TRBJ1-2; D: NA; V: TRBV12-3/TRBV12-4; CDR3: CASRALGDNYGYTF; DNA: TGTGCCAGCAGAGCTCTTGGGGATAACTATGGCTACACCTTC
size: NA; J: TRBJ2-5; D: NA; V: TRBV29-1; CDR3: CSVENLEGRETQYF; DNA: TGCAGCGTTGAAAATTTGGAGGGAAGAGAGACCCAGTACTTC
size: NA; J: TRBJ2-2; D: TRBD1; V: TRBV4-1; CDR3: CASSAQGGGTGELFF; DNA: TGCGCCAGCAGCGCACAGGGGGGCGGCACCGGGGAGCTGTTTTTT
size: many; J: TRBJ2-7; D: NA; V: TRBV29-1; CDR3: CSVEDPGESYEQYF; DNA: TGCAGCGTTGAAGATCCCGGGGAGTCCTACGAGCAGTACTTC
size: NA; J: TRBJ2-1; D: TRBD2; V: TRBV19; CDR3: CASKVGTSGNAEQFF; DNA: TGTGCCAGTAAAGTTGGGACTAGCGGGAATGCTGAGCAGTTCTTC
size: few; J: TRBJ2-2; D: TRBD2; V: TRBV11-3; CDR3: CASSFRGGPGELFF; DNA: TGTGCCAGCAGCTTCCGCGGGGGGCCCGGGGAGCTGTTTTTT
size: NA; J: TRBJ1-5; D: TRBD1; V: TRBV19; CDR3: CASSILQGAYSNQPQHF; DNA: TGTGCCAGTAGTATTTTGCAGGGGGCGTATAGCAATCAGCCCCAGCATTTT
size: NA; J: TRBJ1-5; D: TRBD1; V: TRBV27; CDR3: CASRLGQGNQPQHF; DNA: TGTGCCAGCAGATTGGGACAGGGAAATCAGCCCCAGCATTTT
size: many; J: TRBJ1-2; D: NA; V: TRBV30; CDR3: CAWNRQAPNYGYTF; DNA: TGTGCCTGGAATCGACAGGCACCGAACTATGGCTACACCTTC
size: many; J: TRBJ1-1; D: NA; V: TRBV3-1; CDR3: CASSDGGITEAFF; DNA: TGTGCCAGCAGCGACGGAGGGATCACTGAAGCTTTCTTT
size: many; J: TRBJ2-2; D: NA; V: TRBV3-1; CDR3: CASSPQITGELFF; DNA: TGTGCCAGCAGCCCTCAGATCACCGGGGAGCTGTTTTTT
size: few; J: TRBJ2-5; D: NA; V: TRBV2; CDR3: CASFRDVSAQYF; DNA: TGTGCCTCGTTTCGGGATGTTTCGGCCCAGTACTTC
size: NA; J: TRBJ2-3; D: NA; V: TRBV4-1; CDR3: CASSQDGAVGDPDTQYF; DNA: TGCGCCAGCAGCCAAGATGGCGCAGTGGGGGATCCAGATACGCAGTATTTT
size: many; J: TRBJ2-7; D: NA; V: TRBV20-1; CDR3: CSARDMGGSYEQYF; DNA: TGCAGTGCTAGAGATATGGGGGGTTCCTACGAGCAGTACTTC
size: few; J: TRBJ2-2; D: TRBD2; V: TRBV20-1; CDR3: CSARIGLADTGELFF; DNA: TGCAGTGCTAGAATTGGTCTAGCGGACACCGGGGAGCTGTTTTTT
size: many; J: TRBJ2-1; D: NA; V: TRBV29-1; CDR3: CSSDILGFEPSYNEQFF; DNA: TGCAGCTCCGACATATTGGGATTCGAACCCTCCTACAATGAGCAGTTCTTC
size: many; J: TRBJ2-3; D: NA; V: TRBV12-3/TRBV12-4; CDR3: CASSLVQSSTGTDTQYF; DNA: TGTGCCAGCAGTTTAGTTCAGTCGAGCACGGGGACAGATACGCAGTATTTT
size: many; J: TRBJ2-3; D: TRBD2; V: TRBV7-7; CDR3: CASSLGLAGVDTQYF; DNA: TGTGCTAGCAGCCTGGGTCTAGCGGGAGTAGATACGCAGTATTTT
size: NA; J: TRBJ2-1; D: NA; V: TRBV11-1; CDR3: CASSLGVRQSPYNEQLF; DNA: TGTGCCAGCAGCTTAGGGGTGCGCCAGAGTCCCTACAATGAGCAGCTCTTC
size: few; J: TRBJ2-1; D: TRBD2; V: TRBV24-1; CDR3: CATSDLRLAGGPRQFF; DNA: TGTGCCACCAGTGATTTGAGACTAGCGGGAGGGCCAAGGCAGTTCTTC
size: many; J: TRBJ2-7; D: NA; V: TRBV20-1; CDR3: CSARDWTPGYEQYF; DNA: TGCAGTGCTAGAGATTGGACCCCGGGCTATGAGCAGTACTTC
size: many; J: TRBJ2-3; D: NA; V: TRBV15; CDR3: CATSPRAFGTDTQYF; DNA: TGTGCCACCAGCCCGAGGGCATTCGGGACAGATACGCAGTATTTT
size: many; J: TRBJ1-5; D: NA; V: TRBV20-1; CDR3: CSARPGKGNQPQHF; DNA: TGCAGTGCTAGACCCGGGAAGGGCAATCAGCCCCAGCATTTT
size: many; J: TRBJ2-3; D: NA; V: TRBV7-2; CDR3: CASSSRTVLDTQYF; DNA: TGTGCCAGCAGCTCCCGGACGGTGTTAGATACGCAGTATTTT
size: many; J: TRBJ2-3; D: NA; V: TRBV29-1; CDR3: CSVRLGVSTDTQYF; DNA: TGCAGCGTTCGTCTCGGGGTTAGCACAGATACGCAGTATTTT
size: many; J: TRBJ2-1; D: NA; V: TRBV5-1; CDR3: CASSLGQEWNEQFF; DNA: TGCGCCAGCAGCTTGGGACAGGAATGGAATGAGCAGTTCTTC
size: many; J: TRBJ2-1; D: TRBD1; V: TRBV12-3/TRBV12-4; CDR3: CASSYRGRSYNEQFF; DNA: TGTGCCAGCAGCTACAGGGGTCGCTCCTACAATGAGCAGTTCTTC
size: many; J: TRBJ2-7; D: TRBD2; V: TRBV7-2; CDR3: CASSQVAGGRFEQYF; DNA: TGTGCCAGCAGCCAGGTAGCGGGAGGGCGATTCGAGCAGTACTTC
size: many; J: TRBJ2-4; D: NA; V: TRBV20-1; CDR3: CSAKDSPSENIQYF; DNA: TGCAGTGCTAAGGACTCCCCTTCGGAAAACATTCAGTACTTC
size: NA; J: TRBJ2-7; D: TRBD2; V: TRBV20-1; CDR3: CSARVGLGVTSGTLYEQYF; DNA: TGCAGTGCTAGAGTGGGGCTGGGGGTGACTAGCGGGACACTCTACGAGCAGTACTTC
size: once; J: TRBJ2-3; D: TRBD1; V: TRBV20-1; CDR3: CSAHTGGASLLTDTQYF; DNA: TGCAGTGCACATACAGGGGGCGCTTCTCTCCTCACAGATACGCAGTATTTT
size: many; J: TRBJ1-4; D: NA; V: TRBV2; CDR3: CASLGTNEKLFF; DNA: TGTGCCAGCCTCGGGACTAATGAAAAACTGTTTTTT
size: many; J: TRBJ1-5; D: NA; V: TRBV2; CDR3: CASSERPQGGQPQHF; DNA: TGTGCCAGCAGTGAAAGGCCCCAGGGAGGCCAGCCCCAGCATTTT
size: many; J: TRBJ2-3; D: TRBD2; V: TRBV24-1; CDR3: CATREPSGRDTQYF; DNA: TGTGCCACAAGAGAGCCTAGCGGGAGGGATACGCAGTATTTT
size: many; J: TRBJ2-5; D: NA; V: TRBV12-3/TRBV12-4; CDR3: CASSQGNSETQYF; DNA: TGTGCCAGCAGTCAGGGGAATTCGGAGACCCAGTACTTC
size: many; J: TRBJ2-7; D: TRBD2; V: TRBV20-1; CDR3: CSAASGPSYEQYF; DNA: TGCAGTGCTGCTAGCGGACCCTCCTACGAGCAGTACTTC
size: NA; J: TRBJ2-3; D: NA; V: TRBV4-2; CDR3: CASSQGTGRTDTQYF; DNA: TGTGCCAGCAGCCAGGGAACAGGACGCACAGATACGCAGTATTTT